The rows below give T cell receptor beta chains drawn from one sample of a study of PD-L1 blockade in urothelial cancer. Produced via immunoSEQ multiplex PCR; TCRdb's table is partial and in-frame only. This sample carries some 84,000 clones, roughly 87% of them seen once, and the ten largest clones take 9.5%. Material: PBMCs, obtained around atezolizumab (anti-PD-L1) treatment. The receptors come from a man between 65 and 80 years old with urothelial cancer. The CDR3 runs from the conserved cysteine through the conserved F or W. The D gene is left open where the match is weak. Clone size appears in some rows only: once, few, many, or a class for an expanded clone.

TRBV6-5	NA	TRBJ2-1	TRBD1	CASSRYRGGYNEQFF	TGTGCCAGCAGTAGATACAGGGGCGGCTACAATGAGCAGTTCTTC
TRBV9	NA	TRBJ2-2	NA	CASSVEPIVTGELFF	TGTGCCAGCAGCGTAGAACCTATAGTTACCGGGGAGCTGTTTTTT
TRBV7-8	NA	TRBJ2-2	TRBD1	CASSLDGTGPSRELFF	TGTGCCAGCAGCCTAGACGGGACAGGCCCCTCCCGGGAGCTGTTTTTT
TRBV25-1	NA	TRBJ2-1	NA	CASSESGSPNEQFF	TGTGCCAGCAGTGAGAGTGGTAGCCCCAATGAGCAGTTCTTC
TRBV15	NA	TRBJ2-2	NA	CATSSLTGELFF	TGTGCCACCAGCTCTCTCACCGGGGAGCTGTTTTTT
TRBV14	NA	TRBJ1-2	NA	CASSQGGQGTNYGYTF	TGTGCCAGCAGCCAAGGAGGCCAGGGGACTAACTATGGCTACACCTTC
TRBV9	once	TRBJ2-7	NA	CASSPPLDMDEQYF	TGTGCCAGCAGCCCCCCACTAGATATGGACGAGCAGTACTTC
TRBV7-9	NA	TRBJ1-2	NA	CASRDSLGTSYGYTF	TGTGCCAGCAGGGACAGCTTGGGCACTAGCTATGGCTACACCTTC
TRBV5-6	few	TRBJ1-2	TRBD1	CASSSTGGLVAGYTF	TGTGCCAGCAGCTCGACAGGGGGACTGGTCGCAGGCTACACCTTC
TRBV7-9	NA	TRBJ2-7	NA	CASSPGAGDEQYF	TGTGCCAGCAGCCCAGGGGCGGGCGACGAGCAGTACTTC
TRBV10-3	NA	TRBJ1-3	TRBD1	CAISDGTGEYF	TGTGCCATCAGTGATGGGACAGGGGAATATTTT
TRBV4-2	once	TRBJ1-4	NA	CASSQEGHPGEEKLFF	TGTGCCAGCAGCCAAGAAGGTCACCCAGGGGAGGAAAAACTGTTTTTT
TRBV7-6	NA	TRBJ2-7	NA	CASSQSGIYEQYF	TGTGCCAGCAGTCAATCAGGGATCTACGAGCAGTACTTC
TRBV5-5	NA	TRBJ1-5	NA	CASSWGSYNQPQHF	TGTGCCAGCAGCTGGGGCTCTTACAATCAGCCCCAGCATTTT
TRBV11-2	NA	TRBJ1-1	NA	CASSPGGLMNTEAFF	TGTGCCAGCAGCCCCGGGGGACTCATGAACACTGAAGCTTTCTTT
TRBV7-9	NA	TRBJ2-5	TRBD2	CASSFDGGAETQYF	TGTGCCAGCAGCTTCGACGGGGGGGCGGAGACCCAGTACTTC
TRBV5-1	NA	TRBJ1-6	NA	CASSLEGNGNSPLHF	TGCGCCAGCAGCTTGGAGGGGAATGGTAATTCACCCCTCCACTTT